The 26 T cell receptor beta chains reported below all come from one sample, sequenced in a study of blood T cell repertoires in COVID-19. Profiling relied on immunoSEQ multiplex PCR, and the TCRdb table lists in-frame clones only, not all of them. The table records some 56,000 clones, 75% to 90% of them present only once. The sequencing sample was made of peripheral blood. These receptors all stem from a woman aged 60-70 years with COVID-19, enrolled during active disease.

The chain recombines TRBV28 with TRBJ2-1, with 7 bases lining up with TRBD2. Germline loops: CDR1 MDHEN, CDR2 SYDVKM. Germline trimming cut 4 bases from V and 2 bases from J; bases unmatched to any gene: 17. This CDR3 spans 19 amino acids. The CDR3 spells CASSSSHYGRPMTYNEQFF. CDR3 coding DNA: TGTGCCAGCAGTTCCAGCCATTACGGGAGGCCCATGACCTACAATGAGCAGTTCTTC.

The chain has TRBV4-1 and TRBJ1-4; D unresolved. Germline lookup yields CDR1 MGHRA and CDR2 YSYEKL. CDR3 length: 14 residues. V lost 5 bases and J 10 bases, leaving 17 bases between the germline ends. CDR3 sequence: CASSAPGSEGKLFF. The CDR3 nucleotides read TGCGCCAGCAGCGCCCCGGGTAGTGAGGGAAAACTGTTTTTT.

V and J are TRBV30 and TRBJ1-1, with 7 nucleotides matching TRBD1. There are 14 residues in the CDR3. Germline CDR1 reads GTSNPN; CDR2 reads SVGIG (reference sequence). V lost 2 bases to trimming and J lost 5 bases; unmatched junction nucleotides: 8. The CDR3 loop is CAWSPGGLWTEAFF. CDR3 in DNA: TGTGCCTGGAGTCCAGGGGGGCTGTGGACTGAAGCTTTCTTT. Full variable domain (missing parts from reference TRBV30 and TRBJ1-1): SQTIHQWPATLVQPVGSPLSLECTVEGTSNPNLYWYRQAAGRGLQLLFYSVGIGQISSEVPQNLSASRPQDRQFILSSKKLLLSDSGFYLCAWSPGGLWTEAFFGQGTRLTVV.

The chain recombines TRBV3-1 (or the pseudogene TRBV3-2) with TRBJ2-3, with D maybe TRBD2 (6 bases). The length of the CDR3 is 16 residues. Germline V gives CDR1 LGHDT, CDR2 YNNKEL (reference sequence). V was trimmed by 4 bases and J by 2 bases, leaving 16 bases between them. The CDR3, as DNA: TGTGCCAGCAGCCCCCCCAAAGCGGGTCCCACAGATACGCAGTATTTT. This encodes CASSPPKAGPTDTQYF.

This clone was counted between two and nine times. The chain employs TRBV12-3 or TRBV12-4 and TRBJ1-1; maybe TRBD1 (6 bases). The CDR3 contains 13 residues. V was shortened by 6 bases and J by 3 bases, with 11 bases between the two germline ends. CDR3 region: CASSRGRDTEAFF. As DNA, the CDR3 is TGTGCCAGCAGCAGGGGTAGAGACACTGAAGCTTTCTTT.

CDR3 residues: CASSLTGTGGYNEQFF. CDR3 in DNA: TGTGCCAGCAGCTTAACCGGGACAGGGGGATACAATGAGCAGTTCTTC. The chain links TRBV5-8 to TRBJ2-1; 11 nucleotides align to TRBD1. The CDR3 runs 16 residues. With V trimmed by 2 bases and J by 4 bases, 5 bases remained unmatched. CDR1 is SGHTS, CDR2 YDEGEE, per germline.

The chain uses TRBV5-4 and TRBJ1-1, with D tentatively TRBD1 (5 bases). This CDR3 region has 15 residues. The germline V and J ends were trimmed by 0 bases and 0 bases, with 9 bases remaining between them. Germline V gene data show CDR1 as SGHNT and CDR2 as YYREEE (reference sequence). The DNA for the CDR3 is TGTGCCAGCAGCTTGGCAGGGTCAATGAACACTGAAGCTTTCTTT. Its translation: CASSLAGSMNTEAFF.

The chain carries TRBV2 and TRBJ1-1; perhaps TRBD1 as D (5 bases). Germline V gene data show CDR1 as SNHLY and CDR2 as FYNNEI. The CDR3 contains 17 residues. The ends were cut back, 3 bases at V and 0 bases at J, with 17 bases in the middle. The CDR3 sequence: CASSDEAGRGLNTEAFF. The DNA of the CDR3 is TGTGCCAGCAGTGACGAGGCCGGGAGGGGATTGAACACTGAAGCTTTCTTT.

This clone showed up just a few times. The chain joins TRBV27 to TRBJ2-7; 8 nucleotides match TRBD1. The germline gives CDR1 MNHEY, CDR2 SMNVEV (reference sequence). The J segment lost 7 bases and the V segment lost 6 bases, leaving 11 bases of the junction unmatched. This CDR3 contains 14 residues. CDR3 loop: CASSQLTGAREQYF. The CDR3 DNA follows: TGTGCCAGCAGCCAACTGACAGGGGCACGAGAGCAGTACTTC.

The J gene is TRBJ2-1, the V gene TRBV7-6; 9 bases map to TRBD2. The CDR3 consists of 15 residues. Germline V lookup: CDR1 SGHVS, CDR2 FNYEAQ. V dropped 1 base and J dropped 5; count of bases not matched to a gene: 3. CDR3 sequence reads: CASSLEAGGDNEQFF. CDR3 DNA: TGTGCCAGCAGCTTAGAAGCGGGGGGAGACAATGAGCAGTTCTTC. The full variable domain, with the rest looked up from reference TRBV7-6 and TRBJ2-1, is GAGVSQSPRYKVTKRGQDVALRCDPISGHVSLYWYRQALGQGPEFLTYFNYEAQQDKSGLPNDRFSAERPEGSISTLTIQRTEQRDSAMYRCASSLEAGGDNEQFFGPGTRLTVL.

This clone was observed a single time. The V call is TRBV3-1 (or the pseudogene TRBV3-2), the J call TRBJ1-4; TRBD1 aligns across 10 bases. This CDR3 has 15 residues. The junction had 5 bases not matched to a gene; V was cut back by 4 bases and J by 6 bases. Per the germline V gene, CDR1 is LGHDT and CDR2 is YNNKEL (reference sequence). CDR3 sequence (DNA): TGTGCCAGCAGCCGCACCGGGACAGGGGATGAAAAACTGTTTTTT. It encodes CASSRTGTGDEKLFF.

The chain recombines TRBV28 with TRBJ1-3, with D tentatively TRBD1 (6 bases). Germline-derived CDR1 and CDR2 are MDHEN and SYDVKM. The CDR3 length is 16 residues. The V and J ends lost 8 bases and 0 bases respectively, with 17 bases between them. CDR3 protein: CASLPTGTISGNTIYF. CDR3 DNA sequence: TGTGCCAGCCTCCCCACAGGGACCATCTCTGGAAACACCATATATTTT.

The chain carries TRBV6-5 and TRBJ2-5; 8 nucleotides align to TRBD1. V lost 5 bases and J lost 2; bases outside the gene matches: 7. The germline gives CDR1 MNHEY, CDR2 SVGAGI. The CDR3 runs 15 residues. CDR3 in DNA: TGTGCCAGCAGTCAGGGGGCTGGTACTCAAGAGACCCAGTACTTC. Its protein is CASSQGAGTQETQYF.

Only a few counts were recorded for this clone. CDR3 region: CASSVRPGLAGNEQFF. CDR3 sequence (DNA): TGTGCCAGCAGCGTCCGCCCGGGACTAGCAGGAAATGAGCAGTTCTTC. This chain joins TRBV9 and TRBJ2-1, with 9 nucleotides matching TRBD2. CDR1 and CDR2 from the germline V gene are SGDLS and YYNGEE. J was trimmed by 7 bases and V by 2 bases; bases with no gene match: 10. This CDR3 contains 16 residues.

V is TRBV6-5 and J is TRBJ1-2; D may be TRBD1 (5 bases). Germline CDR1 and CDR2: MNHEY and SVGAGI. V was trimmed by 2 bases and J by 0 bases, leaving 7 bases between them. This CDR3 region has 14 residues. Written as DNA, the CDR3 is TGTGCCAGCAGTTACGACAGCTCTAACTATGGCTACACCTTC. This sequence encodes CASSYDSSNYGYTF.

V usage is TRBV5-1 and J usage is TRBJ2-6; D is perhaps TRBD1 (6 bases). CDR3 length: 15 residues. The V end lost 0 bases, the J end lost 2 bases, and 6 bases lay between the germline ends. CDR1 and CDR2 (germline): SGHRS, YFSETQ. As DNA, the CDR3 is TGCGCCAGCAGCTTGGCAGGGGCTGGGGCCAACGTCCTGACTTTC. Translated: CASSLAGAGANVLTF.

V and J are TRBV5-6 and TRBJ2-7; 8 bases line up with TRBD1. The V and J ends lost 4 bases and 6 bases, in that order; junction bases with no gene match: 15. Germline CDR1 and CDR2: SGHDT and YYEEEE. The CDR3 has 16 residues. The CDR3 sequence: CASSRRWTGLVLEQYF. DNA of the CDR3: TGTGCCAGCAGCCGTCGTTGGACAGGGCTAGTTCTCGAGCAGTACTTC.

The rearrangement links TRBV30 to TRBJ1-5; D may be TRBD1 (6 bases). Trimming cost V 5 bases and J 2 bases, with 22 bases left between them. Per germline, CDR1 GTSNPN and CDR2 SVGIG (reference sequence). The CDR3 totals 17 residues. The CDR3 nucleotides read TGTGCCTGGTCCCAAAAAACGCAGGGGTATGGCAATCAGCCCCAGCATTTT. Its protein is CAWSQKTQGYGNQPQHF.

The CDR3 loop reads CASSFRPRAEAFF. The CDR3 DNA reads TGTGCCAGCAGTTTCCGCCCCAGGGCTGAAGCTTTCTTT. The rearrangement links TRBV27 to TRBJ1-1; tentatively, D is TRBD1 (5 bases). The CDR3 spans 13 residues. Trimming removed 3 bases at V and 6 bases at J, with 11 bases between. Per germline, CDR1 MNHEY and CDR2 SMNVEV (reference sequence).

The chain links TRBV28 to TRBJ2-1, with 12 bases matching TRBD2. Germline V gives CDR1 MDHEN, CDR2 SYDVKM. Unmatched junction bases numbered 4, after V lost 4 bases and J lost 3 bases. There are 16 residues in the CDR3. CDR3 in amino acids: CASSSPLAGGYNEQFF. The DNA of the CDR3 is TGTGCCAGCAGTTCCCCACTAGCGGGAGGCTACAATGAGCAGTTCTTC.

The rearrangement links TRBV2 to TRBJ2-3, with 13 bases lining up with TRBD2. Germline values: CDR1 SNHLY, CDR2 FYNNEI. This CDR3 spans 15 amino acids. Unmatched junction bases numbered 3, after V lost 8 bases and J lost 1 base. The CDR3 DNA reads as TGTGCCAGCGATGGACTAGCGGGGGGCACAGATACGCAGTATTTT. The encoded protein is CASDGLAGGTDTQYF.

The chain's CDR3 is CASSRITRTSPKGEQFF. The DNA of the CDR3 is TGTGCCAGCAGCCGCATTACTCGGACTAGCCCCAAGGGTGAGCAGTTCTTC. The rearrangement links TRBV9 to TRBJ2-1, with 8 bases lining up with TRBD2. The trim removed 4 bases at V and 9 bases at J, leaving 18 bases unmatched. The CDR3 is 17 residues long. In germline, CDR1 is SGDLS, CDR2 YYNGEE.

Here the CDR3 DNA reads TGTGCCAGCAGTCCAAGCGGAGTGGGGTACGAGCAGTACTTC. This translates into CASSPSGVGYEQYF. The chain uses TRBV6-5 and TRBJ2-7, with D possibly being TRBD2 (5 bases). V was trimmed by 5 bases and J by 4 bases, leaving 15 bases between them. In germline, CDR1 is MNHEY, CDR2 SVGAGI. There are 14 residues in the CDR3.

The chain joins TRBV7-6 to TRBJ2-7, with 7 positions matching TRBD1. With 5 bases clipped from V and 3 bases from J, the junction kept 13 bases outside the gene matches. This CDR3 has 16 amino acids. The V gene's germline CDR1 is SGHVS and CDR2 FNYEAQ. The CDR3 sequence is CASSPFPGTELYEQYF. The CDR3 DNA reads as TGTGCCAGCAGCCCGTTCCCCGGGACAGAACTCTACGAGCAGTACTTC. Full variable domain (remainder filled in from reference TRBV7-6 and TRBJ2-7): GAGVSQSPRYKVTKRGQDVALRCDPISGHVSLYWYRQALGQGPEFLTYFNYEAQQDKSGLPNDRFSAERPEGSISTLTIQRTEQRDSAMYRCASSPFPGTELYEQYFGPGTRLTVT.

The chain combines TRBV7-9 with TRBJ1-1, with 9 bases matching TRBD1. The CDR3 is 14 amino acids. Losses at the gene ends were 1 base for V and 5 bases for J; bases not matched to a gene: 2. Germline CDR1 is SEHNR and CDR2 is FQNEAQ (reference sequence). The CDR3 sequence is CASSLGQGETEAFF. The CDR3 DNA is TGTGCCAGCAGCTTAGGACAGGGGGAGACTGAAGCTTTCTTT. The variable domain in full, completed from reference TRBV7-9 and TRBJ1-1, reads DTGVSQNPRHKITKRGQNVTFRCDPISEHNRLYWYRQTLGQGPEFLTYFQNEAQLEKSRLLSDRFSAERPKGSFSTLEIQRTEQGDSAMYLCASSLGQGETEAFFGQGTRLTVV.

The chain links TRBV12-3 or TRBV12-4 to TRBJ1-1, with D uncertain. The CDR3 is 13 amino acids. The V and J ends lost 6 bases and 5 bases respectively, with 13 bases between them. The CDR3 DNA reads TGTGCCAGCAGCCCCTTAGCGGATACTGAAGCTTTCTTT. It encodes CASSPLADTEAFF.